This T cell receptor (beta chain) was recovered during a study of T cell repertoires in cytomegalovirus infection. Across the whole study: CMV infection together with matching HLA type was indicated by public TCR beta signatures.

About this clonotype itself: The antigen is undetermined.

In germline, CDR1 is SGHAT, CDR2 FQNNGV. CDR3 length equals 14 residues. Deletions cut 5 bases from V and 2 bases from J, with 13 bases between. In TCRdb, the reads were re-called with MiXCR into one record per CDR3 protein. This repertoire shows about half a million distinct CDR3 sequences, roughly 42% found once; its top ten account for about 41%. The study, taken as a whole, reports: HLA-C-restricted CMV clonotypes gave the most frequent clonotype in two of eight donors.

The sequenced sample was cultured PBMCs, obtained from culture after CMV antigen stimulation. The J gene is TRBJ2-7, the V gene TRBV11-2; D gene ambiguous. The TCR comes from a human donor in good health (CMV status not recorded). Some clones in this sample may be carry-over from other donors' samples. CDR3 DNA sequence: TGTGCCAGCAGCGAAGGCCGGACCGCCTACGAGCAGTACTTC. Translating it yields CASSEGRTAYEQYF.